This TCR beta chain was identified in a study of blood T cell repertoires in COVID-19. Per the germline V gene, CDR1 is KGHDR and CDR2 is SFDVKD. The CDR3 runs to 12 residues. The V end lost 3 bases, the J end lost 5 bases, and 6 bases lay between the germline ends. Assay: immunoSEQ multiplex PCR; the TCRdb copy retains only in-frame clones and omits some. The sample records more than 200,000 clones, around nine tenths being singletons. Everyone who took part was about 18 to 90 years old, and they came from 20 to 25 US areas. The specimen sequenced was PBMCs or T cells enriched from blood (not recorded which). V and J are TRBV24-1 and TRBJ1-1, with D possibly matching TRBD1 (5 bases). The clonotype was recovered from a man between 25 and 39 years old in a cohort exposed to, infected with or recovered from COVID-19 (not recorded which). The CDR3 loop reads CATSDGGTEAFF. CDR3 sequence (DNA): TGTGCCACCAGTGATGGGGGGACTGAAGCTTTCTTT.